A single sample is the source of the 21 T cell receptor beta chains below, sequenced in a study of blood T cell repertoires in COVID-19 (dated by TCRdb to the early 2020s). Library method: the immunoSEQ multiplex PCR assay. The immuneACCESS repertoire file appears here via TCRdb, limited to in-frame rearrangements. These files lack a portion of the clones; in checked studies, under half of the deficit traces to unresolved V genes, and the cause of the others is not known. Within this sample are around 250,000 clones, with 84% of them counted one time only. The ten biggest clones cover 1.5% of the sample. Sequencing was performed on peripheral blood. The receptors here all came from a woman in her 40s who had recovered from COVID-19.

The chain joins TRBV28 to TRBJ2-5; 12 positions match TRBD2. The CDR3 covers 15 residues. Germline CDR1 MDHEN, CDR2 SYDVKM. J lost 2 bases, V lost 6 bases, and 4 bases had no gene match. CDR3 protein: CASSRLAGVQETQYF. CDR3 DNA sequence: TGTGCCAGCAGCCGACTAGCGGGGGTTCAAGAGACCCAGTACTTC.

V is TRBV5-6 and J is TRBJ1-6; 7 bases fit TRBD1. Germline CDR1 reads SGHDT; CDR2 reads YYEEEE. This CDR3 contains 14 residues. V lost 3 bases to trimming and J lost 9 bases; unmatched junction nucleotides: 6. The CDR3 region is CASSSRGRGSPLHF. The CDR3 region has the DNA TGTGCCAGCAGCTCGAGGGGGCGAGGTTCACCCCTCCACTTT.

This sequence joins TRBV11-1 and TRBJ2-7, with TRBD1 matching over 8 bases. Germline V CDR1 and CDR2: SGHAT, FQDESV (reference sequence). V lost 5 bases and J lost 0; bases outside the gene matches: 6. There are 15 residues in the CDR3. The CDR3 is CASSARTGLSYEQYF. The CDR3 DNA sequence: TGTGCCAGCAGCGCCAGGACAGGGCTCTCCTACGAGCAGTACTTC.

This chain joins TRBV7-9 and TRBJ2-2, with D unresolved. From germline, CDR1 is SEHNR and CDR2 FQNEAQ (reference sequence). V gave up 3 bases and J gave up 0 bases, with 2 bases separating them. CDR3 size: 13 residues. CDR3 coding DNA: TGTGCCAGCAGCTTCACGAACACCGGGGAGCTGTTTTTT. Encoded protein: CASSFTNTGELFF. The full variable domain, with the rest looked up from reference TRBV7-9 and TRBJ2-2, is DTGVSQNPRHKITKRGQNVTFRCDPISEHNRLYWYRQTLGQGPEFLTYFQNEAQLEKSRLLSDRFSAERPKGSFSTLEIQRTEQGDSAMYLCASSFTNTGELFFGEGSRLTVL.

This chain links TRBV3-1 (or the pseudogene TRBV3-2) with TRBJ2-1; 9 bases are a match to TRBD2. V trimming: 1 base; J trimming: 7 bases; junction bases outside the gene matches: 11. Germline lookup yields CDR1 LGHDT and CDR2 YNNKEL (reference sequence). This CDR3 is 17 amino acids long. The DNA for the CDR3 is TGTGCCAGCAGCCAAGTTCTGTTGAGCGGGGGGAGGAATGAGCAGTTCTTC. Translation: CASSQVLLSGGRNEQFF.

The rearrangement links TRBV4-2 to TRBJ1-4; 8 bases agree with TRBD1. Unmatched junction bases numbered 7, after V lost 2 bases and J lost 5 bases. The V gene's germline CDR1 is LGHNA and CDR2 YNFKEQ. This CDR3 is built from 16 residues. The CDR3 DNA follows: TGTGCCAGCAGCCAACCAACAGGGGGGAGGAATGAAAAACTGTTTTTT. It encodes CASSQPTGGRNEKLFF.

In this sample, this clone turned up a few times. This chain uses TRBV6-4 with TRBJ2-3; 8 nucleotides align to TRBD2. Germline V gives CDR1 MRHNA, CDR2 SNTAGT. The CDR3 spans 15 residues. Trimming removed 5 bases from V and 1 base from J; junction bases left unmatched: 5. The DNA for the CDR3 is TGTGCCAGCAGTACCTCGGGGGGGGGCACAGATACGCAGTATTTT. Translating it yields CASSTSGGGTDTQYF.

This chain uses TRBV21-1 with TRBJ1-4. TRBV21-1 is deemed a pseudogene. This CDR3 region has 19 residues. The CDR3 here is CASSIHLESDPPTNEKLFF. The CDR3 DNA reads as TGTGCCAGCAGCATCCACCTAGAAAGTGACCCCCCAACTAATGAAAAACTGTTTTTT.

V gene TRBV18 combines with J gene TRBJ2-1; tentative D call: TRBD1 (5 bases). Germline V gene data show CDR1 as KGHSH and CDR2 as LQKENI. The CDR3 length is 12 residues. Trimming removed 5 bases from V and 6 bases from J, with 8 bases in between. This CDR3 is CASSTQGNEQFF. Here the CDR3 DNA reads TGTGCCAGCTCAACCCAGGGCAATGAGCAGTTCTTC.

The chain employs TRBV5-6 and TRBJ2-5; perhaps TRBD2 as D (6 bases). This CDR3 comprises 15 residues. Germline values: CDR1 SGHDT, CDR2 YYEEEE. The ends were cut back, 1 base at V and 2 bases at J, with 12 bases in the middle. The CDR3 loop is CASSLWASEQETQYF. CDR3 DNA: TGTGCCAGCAGCTTGTGGGCTAGCGAACAAGAGACCCAGTACTTC.

This chain connects TRBV11-3 to TRBJ1-4; D gene unclear. This CDR3 is 14 amino acids long. CDR1 and CDR2 (germline): SGHNT, YENEEA. V lost 1 base to trimming and J lost 2 bases, with 5 bases between them. The CDR3 spells CASSLGATNEKLFF. The CDR3 coding sequence is TGTGCCAGCAGCTTAGGGGCGACTAATGAAAAACTGTTTTTT.

This clone came up a few times. The V gene is TRBV6-5, the J gene TRBJ2-1, with a weak D call TRBD2 (5 bases). The germline gives CDR1 MNHEY, CDR2 SVGAGI. The CDR3 sequence is 12 residues long. Between the trimmed V and J ends, which lost 4 bases and 9 bases, there was a span of 10 bases. This CDR3 is CASSFEGAEQFF. In nucleotides, the CDR3 is TGTGCCAGCAGTTTCGAGGGAGCTGAGCAGTTCTTC.

This chain joins TRBV20-1 and TRBJ2-7; tentatively, D is TRBD1 (6 bases). Germline-derived CDR1 and CDR2 are DFQATT and SNEGSKA (reference sequence). V lost 3 bases, J lost 2 bases, and 11 bases lay in between. The length of the CDR3 is 13 residues. The CDR3, as DNA: TGCAGTGCTAGTCGGCAGGGGACCTACGAGCAGTACTTC. Its protein product is CSASRQGTYEQYF.

The chain carries TRBV5-5 and TRBJ1-5; 7 bases are a match to TRBD1. The CDR3 runs 15 residues. Germline loops: CDR1 SGHKS, CDR2 YYEKEE (reference sequence). V lost 4 bases and J lost 0; bases outside the gene matches: 4. The CDR3: CASSQGVNSNQPQHF. The CDR3 DNA reads TGTGCCAGCAGCCAGGGGGTAAATAGCAATCAGCCCCAGCATTTT.

The chain couples TRBV2 to TRBJ2-3; tentatively, D is TRBD2 (7 bases). Germline-derived CDR1 and CDR2 are SNHLY and FYNNEI. Trimming took off 3 bases at V and 6 bases at J, with 13 bases between the two ends. The CDR3 runs 14 residues. CDR3: CASSDAGAEDTQYF. The CDR3, as DNA: TGTGCCAGCAGTGATGCGGGGGCGGAGGATACGCAGTATTTT. The full variable domain, with the rest looked up from reference TRBV2 and TRBJ2-3, is EPEVTQTPSHQVTQMGQEVILRCVPISNHLYFYWYRQILGQKVEFLVSFYNNEISEKSEIFDDQFSVERPDGSNFTLKIRSTKLEDSAMYFCASSDAGAEDTQYFGPGTRLTVL.

Worth noting for this clone: Different DNA sequences within this sample yield the same CDR3. The V call is TRBV6-5, the J call TRBJ1-5, with D possibly being TRBD1 (6 bases). There are 13 residues in the CDR3. From germline, CDR1 is MNHEY and CDR2 SVGAGI. Deletions cut 2 bases from V and 6 bases from J, with 8 bases between. Here the CDR3 DNA reads TGTGCCAGCAGTTACGGGGGCGGTCAGCCCCAGCATTTT. This codes for CASSYGGGQPQHF.

The rearrangement uses TRBV4-1 and TRBJ1-2, with 7 bases identical to TRBD1. Germline V gene data show CDR1 as MGHRA and CDR2 as YSYEKL. The V and J ends lost 0 bases and 5 bases, in that order; junction bases with no gene match: 3. CDR3 size: 14 residues. In DNA, the CDR3 is TGCGCCAGCAGCCAAGATCTGACAGGGTATGGCTACACCTTC. Its translation: CASSQDLTGYGYTF.

This chain connects TRBV6-5 to TRBJ1-1, with D perhaps matching TRBD1 (5 bases). This CDR3 spans 14 amino acids. The germline CDR1 and CDR2 sequences are MNHEY and SVGAGI. Trimming left V 2 bases short and J 4 bases short, with 11 bases between. The CDR3 loop is CASSYIDSSTEAFF. The CDR3 region has the DNA TGTGCCAGCAGTTACATTGACAGTTCCACTGAAGCTTTCTTT.

The CDR3 DNA is TGTGCCACCAGCAGAGGAGGGACAGGCACAGATACGCAGTATTTT. Encoded protein: CATSRGGTGTDTQYF. This rearrangement joins TRBV15 to TRBJ2-3; the match to TRBD1 covers 7 bases. Germline loops: CDR1 LNHNV, CDR2 YYDKDF (reference sequence). This CDR3 spans 15 amino acids. Germline trimming cut 1 base from V and 1 base from J; bases unmatched to any gene: 2.

This clone showed up just a few times. The chain uses TRBV10-3 and TRBJ2-2; TRBD2 matches 8 bases. The CDR3 has 15 residues. V lost 5 bases, J lost 0 bases, and 2 bases stayed unmatched. Per germline, CDR1 ENHRY and CDR2 SYGVKD. The CDR3 reads CAISPAGANTGELFF. The CDR3 DNA reads as TGTGCCATCAGTCCAGCGGGGGCGAACACCGGGGAGCTGTTTTTT.

This rearrangement joins TRBV12-3 or TRBV12-4 to TRBJ1-5; D not resolved. The CDR3 covers 13 residues. V was cut by 4 bases and J by 6 bases, with 10 bases left in between. The CDR3 reads CASSSNLGQPQHF. Here the CDR3 DNA reads TGTGCCAGCAGTTCAAACCTAGGTCAGCCCCAGCATTTT.